This T cell receptor (beta chain) was recovered during a study of cytomegalovirus exposure and HLA in healthy donors (dated by TCRdb to the late 2010s). Background for the entire study: According to an earlier analysis of a few hundred of the donors, 200 million or so T cells yielded 117 million unique TCR beta sequences and roughly 280 Gb of sequence data. A later genetic analysis used genome-wide SNP genotypes for about 65% of the roughly 670 donors, treating that subset as a discovery cohort. An earlier analysis of several hundred of the donors applied high-throughput TCR beta sequencing to assess whether each TCR beta V gene segment acted as functional or pseudogenic. Every discovery cohort repertoire had been produced on one sequencing platform. Across 300 to 400 genotyped donors of the cohort, an average of about 220,000 unique TCR beta nucleotide sequences per donor were sequenced, and 15% to 20% of those sequences were non-productive. Of the roughly 410 genotyped donors, more than 75% were placed in the genetic ancestry cluster associated with self-reported Caucasian donors. The number of donors typed differed by locus, with roughly 620-630 for A, B, C, DRB1 and DQB1, roughly 520 for DQA1, 600 to 610 for DPA1, and under 490 for DPB1. To predict cytomegalovirus infection status, the study brought together high-throughput TCR immunosequencing, statistical association of individual TCRs with disease status, and machine learning. Rather than using new phenotypic data, the later analysis identified candidate immune exposures from TCR beta sequences and from how often those sequences occurred across donors. Donor age, sex, ethnicity and CMV serostatus were collected together with the repertoire data. The study was designed to test whether signatures of past pathogen exposure could be identified by cataloging public T cell receptors. An early release that covered about 600 HLA-typed donors contained about 300 gigabases of sequencing data and 70 million to 100 million unique TCR sequences. The study used immunosequencing to profile the T cell repertoires of 666 subjects and linked those repertoires to cytomegalovirus serostatus. Both class I and class II loci were covered by HLA typing, at four-digit resolution. A later analysis re-examined previously published TCR beta repertoires from just over 650 donors and added high-resolution HLA genotyping to investigate patterns of TCR occurrence. About 5 DR-DQ haplotypes were handled as single units for association and clustering, since linkage in the cohort was strong. A separate validation cohort of more than 100 different subjects was used in addition to the roughly 670-subject first cohort. Broad study findings and their caveats: Broadly in line with IMGT annotations, most TCR beta V segments showed up in productive rearrangements about 87% or about 30% of the time in an earlier analysis of roughly 590 of the donors. Strong co-occurrence of HLA alleles, especially DR and DQ, made assigning TCR associations to individual alleles difficult. In a later analysis, most CMV-associated TCR beta chains were found to appear HLA-restricted, with HLA associations seemingly driven largely by CMV exposure. In a later analysis, about 17,000 TCR beta sequences were associated with specific HLA alleles at a false discovery rate of 0.05. The 87-base-pair reads could not distinguish some IMGT-functional V segments, including TRBV6-2 and TRBV6-3, so those segments were excluded. Most TCR sequences were observed very rarely across donors, whereas some public TCRs were present in many individuals. The sequencing pipeline was judged likely to have produced a cluster of highly shared sequence variants as a technical artifact. A total of fewer than 200 TCR beta chains were listed by the study as associated with cytomegalovirus. A later analysis found that HLA-associated TCR beta chains were more clonally expanded and had lower generation probabilities than equally common non-associated chains. Correlated functional status among segregating V segments might reflect linkage disequilibrium, but an unknown experimental factor could not be ruled out. HLA typing was unavailable for some donors at each locus, so association tests used only the typed subset. The presence/absence analyses assumed that sequencing depth was roughly uniform across donors, and that assumption may not be true. A later genetic analysis associated a missense DCLRE1C variant with V-gene and J-gene trimming of TCR beta chains, and an independent cohort replicated the association. In vitro tests confirmed that a few of the cytomegalovirus-associated TCR beta chains recognize cytomegalovirus antigens. According to the authors, the approach could potentially be generalized to other disease states and immunological phenotypes. In this cohort, only TCR beta chains were sequenced, and detectable features were limited by the absence of alpha or paired-chain data. A later genetic analysis reported fewer N-insertions in productive TCRs among donors in an Asian-associated ancestry cluster than the approximately 700-donor mean. Several of the top co-occurrence clusters appeared to be linked to parvovirus B19, influenza, CMV and Epstein-Barr virus, according to a later analysis. Immune exposure information for the cohort was limited to CMV serostatus. In both the original and validation cohorts, the classifier was reported to diagnose cytomegalovirus status with high specificity and sensitivity. A later analysis found that TCR association rates varied across HLA loci, with DRB1 alleles showing the most associated TCRs and HLA-C alleles the fewest. Around 16 rarely observed V segments, including chromosome 9 orphons, were excluded from the earlier analysis of about 600 of the donors because counts were too low. A further reported finding was that TCR beta sequences accurately predicted the HLA-A and HLA-B alleles for most subjects in the first cohort.

Per the germline V gene, SGDLS is the CDR1 and YYNGEE is the CDR2. The CDR3 contains 13 residues, cysteine and phenylalanine counted. Solely the CDR3 DNA is kept, with 39 bases framed from the first base. The germline V and J ends show losses of 3 bases and 4 bases respectively, and no gene match explains 3 bases of the junction. A note on this clone: Its cognate antigen has yet to be identified. No base qualities exist here, and no much larger clone lies one base off it.

The library came from the immunoSEQ multiplex PCR assay. The multiplex PCR relied on a mix of 60 forward primers for TCR Vbeta segments and 13 reverse primers for TCR Jbeta segments. Amplification of the CDR3 region of rearranged TCR beta genes was performed with a multiplex PCR assay on genomic DNA. Amplified TCR beta libraries were sequenced as 87-base-pair reads on the Illumina HiSeq System. The authors' pipeline ran thus. A later analysis tallied around 87 million unique TCR beta chains across the 600 to 700 repertoires, and about 12 million of those chains were shared by two or more donors. To remove PCR and sequencing errors, raw reads were error-corrected and collapsed into unique sequences using a nearest-neighbor algorithm that merged closely related sequences. CDR3 sequences were aligned to IMGT reference sequences to assign V, D and J gene segments. For a sequence to be retained, at least a six-nucleotide match to both a V gene segment and a J gene segment was required. A rearrangement counted as productive if the CDR3 had no stop codons and remained in frame with V and J, and every other rearrangement counted as non-productive. Following IMGT convention, CDR3 was defined as the stretch from the second conserved V-encoded cysteine to the conserved J-encoded phenylalanine. The earlier analysis of roughly 590 of the donors excluded sequences that lacked an unambiguous match to a single V gene segment. An earlier analysis of several hundred of the donors called V segments functional above 56.7% productive rearrangements and segregating when the between-donor standard deviation exceeded 5%. To diagnose cytomegalovirus status from the catalog of TCR beta chain sequences, a statistical classification framework was built. In a later analysis, TCR nucleotide sequences were compared against IMGT/GENE-DB human TR gene sequences so that V and J genes could be assigned. A later analysis assigned CDR3 sequences and most-parsimonious VDJ recombination scenarios with the TCRdist pipeline. A later analysis defined each TCR beta chain by its CDR3 amino acid sequence plus V-gene family, and excluded reads lacking a unique V-gene family. As a way to deal with suspected cross-contamination and a sequencing artifact, a later analysis dropped 450 to 600 nucleotide sequences that were highly shared and had low generation probability. In a later analysis, a clonal expansion index for each public chain was calculated from normalized within-repertoire ranks of inferred template counts. Generation probabilities in a later analysis came from a VDJ recombination model fitted to out-of-frame rearrangements, and those results were checked against IGoR. In a later analysis, TCR-TCR, TCR-HLA and TCR-CMV co-occurrence was scored with hypergeometric tests, and a repertoire-size bias correction was applied to TCR pairs. In a later analysis, false discovery rates were estimated by permuting HLA or CMV assignments 20 times. In a later analysis, co-occurring TCRs were grouped with DBSCAN, and TCRdist sequence similarity was added when clustering was performed within HLA-allele-positive subsets. For co-occurrence clustering, repertoires with fewer than 30,000 or more than 120,000 public chains were excluded, along with a handful of repertoires with anomalous nucleotide sharing. In TCRdb, the immuneACCESS table is reduced to in-frame sequences with V and J assigned. These tables do not hold every clone; where another copy was compared, an unresolved V gene accounts for under half, and the others remain unexplained. V and J calls and clone size are copied from that table; D and trimming were computed from the DNA. The sample profile shows approximately 140,000 clones; 80% of them were found once. The top ten clones comprise roughly 4.7% of the sample.

The cohort comprised some 700 healthy bone marrow donors. All cohort members were sampled while nominally healthy, although unrecorded immune exposures were likely present. The donor tested CMV seronegative, placing the donor among the 350 to 400 seronegative members of the cohort. Every donor gave a peripheral blood sample, and the peripheral blood mononuclear cells from that sample were used for TCR beta sequencing. The Qiagen DNeasy Blood Extraction Kit was used to extract genomic DNA from the blood cell samples. This TCR was recovered from a male donor in good health and CMV-seronegative. The rearranged segments are TRBV9 and TRBJ1-2; the central 7 bases match TRBD1. The sample was PBMCs. CDR3 loop: CASSAGTVYGYTF. Read as DNA, the sequence is TGTGCCAGCAGCGCAGGGACAGTCTATGGCTACACCTTC.